The 7 T cell receptor beta chains below were found in one sample sequenced in a study of blood T cell repertoires in COVID-19. Only in-frame clones appear in the TCRdb table, and some are missing; sequencing was by immunoSEQ multiplex PCR. This table has about 80,000 clones, approximately 85% appearing once. Sequencing was done on a sample of peripheral blood. The receptor set was obtained from a man aged 45-65 years with COVID-19, enrolled during active disease.

This clone is a singleton in its sample. In the same sample, other DNA sequences code for this CDR3. V usage is TRBV18 and J usage is TRBJ1-2; possible D gene TRBD1, 6 bases. The V and J ends lost 3 bases and 2 bases respectively, with 7 bases between them. The germline gives CDR1 KGHSH, CDR2 LQKENI. The CDR3 has 13 amino acids. DNA for the CDR3: TGTGCCAGCTCACCGGACAGAAACTATGGCTACACCTTC. This gives the protein CASSPDRNYGYTF.

The chain carries TRBV5-4 and TRBJ2-3; weak D call: TRBD1 (5 bases). The CDR3 contains 15 residues. Trimming removed 2 bases at V and 5 bases at J, with 15 bases between. CDR1 and CDR2 (germline): SGHNT, YYREEE (reference sequence). DNA for the CDR3: TGTGCCAGCAGCTTTTCTGGCAGGGTTGAAGATACGCAGTATTTT. It codes for CASSFSGRVEDTQYF.

This chain's CDR3 is CASKPGDGYGYTF. CDR3 nucleotide sequence: TGCGCCAGCAAGCCCGGGGATGGCTATGGCTACACCTTC. The V gene is TRBV5-1, the J gene TRBJ1-2; no clear D. The CDR3 is 13 residues long. Germline lookup yields CDR1 SGHRS and CDR2 YFSETQ. V was pared by 6 bases and J by 4 bases, with 13 bases between.

This sequence joins TRBV5-1 and TRBJ2-7, with 9 nucleotides matching TRBD2. There are 17 residues in the CDR3. Germline V gene data show CDR1 as SGHRS and CDR2 as YFSETQ. The ends lost 0 bases at V and 0 bases at J; junction bases unmatched: 7. CDR3 region: CASSLALRLADSYEQYF. The CDR3 region has the DNA TGCGCCAGCAGCTTGGCCTTAAGACTAGCGGACTCCTACGAGCAGTACTTC.

CDR3 in DNA: TGTGCCAGCAGCCAAGGGACAGGGGGCCAAAATTCACCCCTCCACTTT. Translated: CASSQGTGGQNSPLHF. The chain is built from TRBV3-1 (or the pseudogene TRBV3-2) and TRBJ1-6, with 11 positions matching TRBD1. The CDR3 has 16 residues. With V trimmed by 1 base and J by 7 bases, 3 bases remained unmatched. Per germline, CDR1 LGHDT and CDR2 YNNKEL (reference sequence).

CDR3 DNA: TGTGCCAGCAGCACAGGGACGGGGATTGAAGGAGAGCAGTACTTC. Translating it yields CASSTGTGIEGEQYF. This chain uses TRBV7-9 with TRBJ2-7; D possibly corresponds to TRBD1 (6 bases). The CDR3 covers 15 residues. The germline CDR1 and CDR2 sequences are SEHNR and FQNEAQ (reference sequence). Trimming removed 5 bases at V and 7 bases at J, with 21 bases between.

The rearrangement links TRBV7-6 to TRBJ2-7; perhaps TRBD2 as D (6 bases). Germline V gene lookup returns CDR1 SGHVS and CDR2 FNYEAQ. The V end was cut by 6 bases, the J end by 7 bases, with 25 bases between. CDR3 length: 16 residues. In DNA, the CDR3 is TGTGCCAGCAGACGGGGAGGAACAGAAGCCCTGGCAGAGCAGTACTTC. Translating gives CASRRGGTEALAEQYF.